These T cell receptor beta chains were read from a single sample in a study of cytomegalovirus exposure and HLA in healthy donors. Here immunoSEQ multiplex PCR was the method, and the copy in TCRdb shows in-frame clones only, minus some. This sample yields 150,000 to 200,000 clones, of which around 92% are seen a single time; 4.2% belongs to the top ten. Sample: PBMCs. The receptors shown here come from a man aged 18 to 30 in good health and CMV-seropositive. CDR3s include the opening cysteine and the closing phenylalanine or tryptophan. Each record gives: V gene, J gene, CDR3 protein.

>TRBV18|TRBJ2-7
CASSLSGTGVYEQYF
>TRBV29-1|TRBJ2-7
CSVAGTGYYEQYF
>TRBV7-9|TRBJ2-7
CASSSTSGRSYEQYF
>TRBV25-1|TRBJ1-1
CASSATQGRVSEAFF
>TRBV5-1|TRBJ2-7
CASSPGTREQYF
>TRBV6-5|TRBJ1-2
CASSYSRSNYGYTF
>TRBV11-2|TRBJ2-1
CASSLRADSSYNEQFF
>TRBV7-3|TRBJ1-1
CASSLFGQDTEAFF
>TRBV15|TRBJ2-7
CATSRGSTVQIEQYF
>TRBV4-2|TRBJ2-5
CASSQDVKRETQYF
>TRBV28|TRBJ2-3
CASSFSGYTDTQYF
>TRBV27|TRBJ2-5
CASSSPSQETQYF
>TRBV11-3|TRBJ2-7
CASSLRDKSYLAYEQYF
>TRBV6-6|TRBJ1-1
CASGGSMNTEAFF
>TRBV6-1|TRBJ1-1
CASSDSTGANTEAFF
>TRBV5-1|TRBJ2-4
CASSSNRDTRSPVIQYF
>TRBV7-9|TRBJ1-4
CASSLVLGGEKLFF
>TRBV2|TRBJ1-1
CASSEWGFGRNTEAFF
>TRBV7-7|TRBJ2-2
CASSLAAGETGELFF
>TRBV7-9|TRBJ2-5
CASSLWGQKETQYF
>TRBV5-1|TRBJ1-4
CASSSQGATNEKLFF
>TRBV27|TRBJ2-4
CASSTALAKNIQYF
>TRBV25-1|TRBJ2-3
CASSEGRTLRYAAYF
>TRBV6-6|TRBJ1-5
CASSQGDRNQPQHF
>TRBV6-1|TRBJ2-3
CASSEDRTIRDTQYF
>TRBV19|TRBJ2-1
CASALAGGPYEQFF
>TRBV9|TRBJ2-5
CASSVDGDSGRAQYF